These T cell receptor beta chains were read from a single sample in a study of response to subunit inactivated influenza vaccine. TCRdb re-called the RT-PCR reads with MiXCR, one entry per CDR3 protein. The table lists under 950,000 distinct CDR3 sequences, roughly 20% of them singletons. This sample comprised PBMCs from blood, obtained 4 to 6 days after vaccination. The receptors stem from a man between 45 and 60 years old who received an inactivated influenza vaccine. CDR3s include the opening cysteine and the closing phenylalanine or tryptophan. A D gene is named only where the DNA matches it firmly. Clone size is stated in some rows and not others, as once, few, many or a class when expanded.

cdr3_length	v_call	d_call	j_call	clone_size	cdr3_aa	cdr3_nt
16	TRBV5-1	NA	TRBJ1-3	few	CASSLGGNEAGNTIYF	TGCGCCAGCAGCTTGGGAGGTAACGAGGCAGGAAACACCATATATTTT
16	TRBV5-1	TRBD2	TRBJ2-7	NA	CASSFGTGGRSYEQYF	TGCGCCAGCAGCTTCGGAACGGGGGGGCGTTCCTACGAGCAGTACTTC
17	TRBV2	TRBD2	TRBJ2-5	few	CASSEDRGTSGQETQYF	TGTGCCAGCAGTGAAGATAGGGGGACTAGCGGCCAAGAGACCCAGTACTTC
13	TRBV12-3/TRBV12-4	NA	TRBJ2-4	many	CASTTRNKRIQYF	TGTGCCAGCACCACCCGAAACAAAAGAATTCAGTACTTC
13	TRBV29-1	TRBD2	TRBJ2-7	few	CSVGGLARREQYF	TGCAGCGTTGGCGGACTAGCGAGGCGAGAGCAGTACTTC
15	TRBV28	TRBD2	TRBJ2-7	few	CASSLVQAGDYEQYF	TGTGCCAGCAGTTTAGTCCAAGCGGGGGACTACGAGCAGTACTTC
16	TRBV9	NA	TRBJ2-1	NA	CASSVSGPGSYNEQFF	TGTGCCAGCTCTGTTTCAGGACCCGGCTCCTACAATGAGCAGTTCTTC
15	TRBV6-5	NA	TRBJ1-3	NA	CASSYSGAGGNTIYF	TGTGCCAGCAGTTACTCTGGGGCGGGTGGAAACACCATATATTTT
14	TRBV5-1	NA	TRBJ2-7	NA	CASSLDTSPYEQYF	TGCGCCAGCAGCTTGGACACCTCTCCCTACGAGCAGTACTTC
14	TRBV6-1	NA	TRBJ1-2	NA	CASSEAGTGPGYTF	TGTGCCAGCAGTGAGGCCGGGACCGGACCTGGCTACACCTTC
15	TRBV15	NA	TRBJ1-1	NA	CATSRDLTENTEAFF	TGTGCCACCAGCAGAGATTTGACCGAGAACACTGAAGCTTTCTTT
15	TRBV7-8	NA	TRBJ1-5	few	CASSLVRDSNQPQHF	TGTGCCAGCAGCTTGGTCCGGGACAGCAATCAGCCCCAGCATTTT
15	TRBV5-1	NA	TRBJ2-5	few	CASSLSAGNIETQYF	TGCGCCAGCAGCTTGTCGGCGGGAAATATAGAGACCCAGTACTTC
12	TRBV6-5	NA	TRBJ2-1	NA	CASSYGASEQFF	TGTGCCAGCAGTTACGGGGCGTCTGAGCAGTTCTTC
15	TRBV20-1	NA	TRBJ2-7	NA	CSAMGIRTAAYEQYF	TGCAGTGCTATGGGGATTCGGACCGCAGCCTACGAGCAGTACTTC
16	TRBV2	TRBD2	TRBJ2-7	NA	CASSEASSGSRYEQYF	TGTGCCAGCAGTGAAGCATCTAGCGGGAGCAGGTACGAGCAGTACTTC
14	TRBV5-1	NA	TRBJ1-2	few	CASSPHGGFSGYTF	TGCGCCAGCAGCCCCCATGGAGGGTTCAGTGGCTACACCTTC
14	TRBV19	TRBD2	TRBJ2-2	few	CASSGLAGVRELFF	TGTGCCAGTAGCGGACTAGCGGGAGTTAGGGAGCTGTTTTTT
15	TRBV5-6	TRBD1	TRBJ2-3	NA	CASSLSKGAGDTQYF	TGTGCCAGCAGCTTGTCGAAGGGGGCGGGAGATACGCAGTATTTT
13	TRBV20-1	TRBD1	TRBJ1-2	NA	CSASTDRDYGYTF	TGCAGTGCTAGCACGGACAGGGACTATGGCTACACCTTC
16	TRBV28	TRBD1	TRBJ2-5	few	CASSSMPGTGVETQYF	TGTGCCAGCAGTTCAATGCCCGGGACAGGGGTAGAGACCCAGTACTTC
15	TRBV4-1	NA	TRBJ2-1	NA	CASSQDGGPYNEQFF	TGCGCCAGCAGCCAAGATGGGGGCCCCTACAATGAGCAGTTCTTC
14	TRBV6-1	TRBD2	TRBJ2-3	NA	CASPPRGDADTQYF	TGTGCCAGCCCCCCGCGGGGGGATGCAGATACGCAGTATTTT
14	TRBV5-1	NA	TRBJ2-1	many	CASSTVGQYNEQFF	TGCGCCAGCAGCACTGTTGGACAGTACAATGAGCAGTTCTTC
14	TRBV6-2/TRBV6-3	NA	TRBJ1-5	NA	CASRWAGGIQPQHF	TGTGCCAGCAGATGGGCGGGAGGTATTCAGCCCCAGCATTTT
16	TRBV7-2	TRBD2	TRBJ2-1	NA	CASSLVGTSAYNEQFF	TGTGCCAGCAGCTTAGTCGGGACTAGCGCGTACAATGAGCAGTTCTTC
12	TRBV12-3/TRBV12-4	NA	TRBJ2-1	few	CASSHSIGEQFF	TGTGCCAGCAGCCATTCCATTGGTGAGCAGTTCTTC
14	TRBV28	NA	TRBJ2-7	NA	CASSYEISGDEQYF	TGTGCCAGCAGTTATGAAATTTCAGGGGACGAGCAGTACTTC
14	TRBV12-3/TRBV12-4	TRBD2	TRBJ2-2	many	CASNPGLAAGELFF	TGTGCCAGCAATCCGGGACTAGCGGCTGGCGAGCTGTTTTTT
16	TRBV12-3/TRBV12-4	TRBD1	TRBJ1-3	few	CASSLAGDSSGNTIYF	TGTGCCAGCAGTTTGGCCGGGGACAGCTCTGGAAACACCATATATTTT
15	TRBV15	NA	TRBJ1-2	NA	CATSRDPGGSYGYTF	TGTGCCACCAGCAGAGATCCAGGAGGAAGCTATGGCTACACCTTC